Listed below are T cell receptor beta chains from one sample, sequenced in a study of fetal regulatory T cell absence and autoimmunity. Sequencing was performed with immunoSEQ multiplex PCR; in TCRdb, only in-frame clones are kept and a portion is missing. The sample yields 45,000 to 50,000 clones, roughly 80% seen once. The sample was cord blood. These receptor sequences come from a newborn boy with IPEX syndrome. Both conserved end residues are part of each CDR3. A D gene is named only where the DNA matches it firmly. Expanded clones get a size class; other rows say once, few or many, or leave the size out.

j_gene: TRBJ1-4; len: 11; abundance: NA; v_gene: TRBV20-1; d_gene: NA; CDR3aa: CSAPGTEKLFF; CDR3nt: TGCAGTGCCCCCGGGACAGAAAAACTGTTTTTT
j_gene: TRBJ1-2; len: 15; abundance: NA; v_gene: TRBV5-1; d_gene: TRBD1; CDR3aa: CASSLETGQGGGYTF; CDR3nt: TGCGCCAGCAGCTTGGAGACCGGGCAGGGGGGCGGCTACACCTTC
j_gene: TRBJ2-7; len: 13; abundance: NA; v_gene: TRBV5-4; d_gene: NA; CDR3aa: CASSLARSYEQYF; CDR3nt: TGTGCCAGCAGCTTGGCCCGGTCCTACGAGCAGTACTTC
j_gene: TRBJ2-5; len: 10; abundance: once; v_gene: TRBV25-1; d_gene: NA; CDR3aa: CASSSTLKYF; CDR3nt: TGTGCCAGCAGTTCTACTCTAAAGTACTTC
j_gene: TRBJ2-7; len: 14; abundance: few; v_gene: TRBV9; d_gene: NA; CDR3aa: CASSVGLPPYEQYF; CDR3nt: TGTGCCAGCAGCGTAGGCTTACCGCCCTACGAGCAGTACTTC
j_gene: TRBJ2-3; len: 16; abundance: NA; v_gene: TRBV9; d_gene: TRBD2; CDR3aa: CASSEGAGGNADTQYF; CDR3nt: TGTGCCAGCAGCGAAGGAGCGGGGGGGAATGCAGATACGCAGTATTTT
j_gene: TRBJ2-3; len: 18; abundance: NA; v_gene: TRBV4-1; d_gene: TRBD2; CDR3aa: CASSQEPGLAETTDTQYF; CDR3nt: TGCGCCAGCAGCCAAGAACCGGGACTAGCGGAAACCACAGATACGCAGTATTTT
j_gene: TRBJ2-5; len: 13; abundance: NA; v_gene: TRBV27; d_gene: TRBD2; CDR3aa: CASSLAGDGTQYF; CDR3nt: TGTGCCAGCAGTTTAGCGGGAGACGGGACCCAGTACTTC
j_gene: TRBJ2-3; len: 15; abundance: once; v_gene: TRBV4-1; d_gene: TRBD2; CDR3aa: CASSRTSGATDTQYF; CDR3nt: TGCGCCAGCAGCCGGACTAGCGGGGCCACAGATACGCAGTATTTT
j_gene: TRBJ2-7; len: 11; abundance: NA; v_gene: TRBV29-1; d_gene: NA; CDR3aa: CSVAGAYEQYF; CDR3nt: TGCAGCGTTGCAGGGGCCTACGAGCAGTACTTC
j_gene: TRBJ1-5; len: 15; abundance: NA; v_gene: TRBV7-6; d_gene: TRBD1; CDR3aa: CASSFGTGHNQPQHF; CDR3nt: TGTGCCAGCAGCTTCGGGACAGGGCACAATCAGCCCCAGCATTTT
j_gene: TRBJ2-7; len: 13; abundance: few; v_gene: TRBV6-5; d_gene: NA; CDR3aa: CASEGSNSYEQYF; CDR3nt: TGTGCCAGTGAGGGGTCCAACTCCTACGAGCAGTACTTC
j_gene: TRBJ1-2; len: 14; abundance: few; v_gene: TRBV30; d_gene: TRBD1; CDR3aa: CAWSSHGTANGYTF; CDR3nt: TGTGCCTGGAGTTCTCACGGGACAGCCAATGGCTACACCTTC